This T cell receptor beta chain was sequenced during a study of technical replicates of blood from a few donors. Sequenced by immunoSEQ multiplex PCR; TCRdb stores in-frame clones only, minus some. The sample comprises some 98,000 clones, under 97% of which are singletons, and over 0.2% rests with the top ten. This CDR3 is 14 amino acids long. Losses at the gene ends were 3 bases for V and 6 bases for J; bases not matched to a gene: 2. The germline gives CDR1 SEHNR, CDR2 FQNEAQ (reference sequence). The V gene is TRBV7-9, the J gene TRBJ1-5, with 10 positions matching TRBD1. The clonotype comes from a human donor in good health. Sequencing was done on a sample of T cells isolated from PBMCs. CDR3 nucleotide sequence: TGTGCCAGCAGCTTGGGACAGGGGAGTCAGCCCCAGCATTTT. It specifies CASSLGQGSQPQHF.